This TCR beta chain was captured in a study of brain T cells in children with intractable seizures. Study findings and constraints: Known viral epitope-specific CDR3s closely matched each case's top public brain CDR3.

Germline CDR1 is SGDLS and CDR2 is YYNGEE. V shed 2 bases and J shed 2 bases, with 13 bases lying between them. There are 15 residues in the CDR3. This clone was recorded a few times. What it binds is unknown. Sequencing was limited to surgery cases with top T cell transcript signatures in brain tissue. TCRdb keeps only in-frame clones here, not all; method: immunoSEQ multiplex PCR. Among roughly 8,700 clones listed, 69% were seen once. This receptor was identified in a girl aged 2 to 9 with tuberous sclerosis and intractable seizures. The sequences come from resected brain tissue, collected at surgery. V and J are TRBV9 and TRBJ2-5; no clear D gene. The CDR3: CASSVGLTTQETQYF. The CDR3 DNA sequence: TGTGCCAGCAGCGTTGGTCTCACGACACAAGAGACCCAGTACTTC.